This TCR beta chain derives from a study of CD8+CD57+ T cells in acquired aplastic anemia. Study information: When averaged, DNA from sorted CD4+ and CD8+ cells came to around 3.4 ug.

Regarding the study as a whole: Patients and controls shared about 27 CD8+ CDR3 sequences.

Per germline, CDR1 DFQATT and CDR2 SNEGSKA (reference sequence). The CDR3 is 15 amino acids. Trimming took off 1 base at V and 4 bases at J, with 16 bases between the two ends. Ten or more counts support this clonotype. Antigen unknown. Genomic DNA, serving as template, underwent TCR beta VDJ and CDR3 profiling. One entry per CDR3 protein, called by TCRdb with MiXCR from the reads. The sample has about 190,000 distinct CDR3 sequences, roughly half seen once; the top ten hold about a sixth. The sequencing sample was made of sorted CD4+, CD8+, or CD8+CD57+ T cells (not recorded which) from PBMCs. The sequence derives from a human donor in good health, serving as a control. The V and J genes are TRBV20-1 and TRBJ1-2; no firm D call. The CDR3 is CSARVAISPSYGYTF. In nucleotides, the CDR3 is TGCAGTGCTAGAGTCGCTATCAGTCCCAGCTATGGCTACACCTTC.